The following is a T cell receptor beta chain sequence with its context. This clonotype is regarded as large (0.1 to 1%). This clone's antigen is unknown. There are no base qualities to consult, and no much larger clone falls within one base. The Immunoverse kit was used to build TCR libraries from roughly 0.4 ug RNA, with molecular barcoded adaptors covering alpha/delta and beta/gamma chains. TCR library preparation was performed with the same RNA that was used for transcriptome sequencing. An Illumina HiSeq 4000 with 2 x 150 cycles was used to sequence the TCR libraries. On the authors' methods: With MiXCR, TCR reads were aligned to human V, D, J and C references and assembled into CDR3 clonotypes, with quality filtering and error correction included. The tcR package in R was used for analysis of clonotype counts and gene usage diversity. Raw mapping reads were checked after the RNA-seq reads had been mapped by STAR aligner version 2.5.3a onto the human GRCh37 genome. To test the effect of sequencing depth on detected clonotypes, IR-seq fastq files were randomly downsampled using Seqtk 1.3. TCRdb reanalyzed the raw reads on its own, using fastp at Q25 for trimming and MiXCR for clone calling, and kept in-frame beta chains. A single entry per CDR3 protein holds the most common genes and DNA from its merged rows. TCRdb, not the original authors, processed these V and J calls. For this sample there are roughly 27,000 distinct CDR3 sequences; around 14% appear just once. Jointly, the top ten make up about two fifths of the sample.

This record comes from a study of read filtering for tumor transcriptome and immune sequencing (dated by TCRdb to about 2020). Describing the broader study: Of the patients in the cohort, around 17 were male and fewer than 15 were female, and their mean age was 65.9 years, with a range of about 40 to 85. Per sample, about 4.05 to 11 million TCR-region mapped reads were obtained with IR-seq, compared with only about 80 to 1,400 with RNA-seq. Whole-transcriptome libraries were prepared with the TruSeq RNA Access Library Prep Kit after DNase treatment. By revised international staging, fewer than ten patients were R-ISS I, 15 to 20 were R-ISS II and over five were R-ISS III. Using the same bone marrow samples, the study compared TCR repertoires obtained by targeted immune repertoire sequencing with those obtained by bulk whole-transcriptome sequencing. A main aim was a read-filtering strategy for immune repertoire data, specifically whether clonotypes supported by a single read should be removed.

The investigation overall reported the following: IR-seq captured clonotypes at much higher depth and more reliably than RNA-seq, and smaller IR-seq throughput sufficed to identify most shared clonotypes. The sorted CD138-negative fraction was composed of a mixed bone marrow immune population rather than of purified T cells. Single-read clonotypes made up around 80% of clonotypes but only about 4% of total reads in IR-seq, compared with 65% to 75% of clonotypes and roughly 49% of reads in RNA-seq. When single-read clonotypes were removed, the proportions of shared clonotypes in IR-seq and RNA-seq correlated more strongly.

Bone marrow was sampled from every patient at the time of active disease. Ficoll-Hypaque density gradient centrifugation was used to isolate bone marrow mononuclear cells. CD138-negative cells were obtained by negative selection after labeling with CD138 magnetic microbeads on a MACS separator, removing myeloma plasma cells. The purity of the isolated cells was checked by flow cytometry with CD138 antibodies on an Attune NxT. Total RNA was extracted with TRIzol reagent and quantified with a NanoDrop spectrophotometer. For each patient, the CD138-negative bone marrow sample underwent paired RNA-seq and IR-seq. The CDR3 runs 10 amino acids, cysteine and phenylalanine included. Only the CDR3 portion is preserved as DNA: 30 bases, with reading frame beginning at the first base. At the junction V is shortened by 4 bases and J by 8 bases, with 5 bases in between. CDR1 and CDR2, per the germline V gene (reference sequence), are LGHDT and YNNKEL.

Sequencing input: a population of CD138-negative cells sorted from bone marrow. The cell subset or site label here, explained by the study, means: bone marrow mononuclear cells depleted of CD138+ plasma/myeloma cells by negative magnetic selection. The chain is assembled from TRBV3-1 and TRBJ1-1, with no D gene named confidently. This TCR was recovered from a donor at least 40 years old with multiple myeloma. The CDR3 is CASSPREAFF. The bases read TGTGCCAGCAGCCCCAGGGAAGCTTTCTTT.